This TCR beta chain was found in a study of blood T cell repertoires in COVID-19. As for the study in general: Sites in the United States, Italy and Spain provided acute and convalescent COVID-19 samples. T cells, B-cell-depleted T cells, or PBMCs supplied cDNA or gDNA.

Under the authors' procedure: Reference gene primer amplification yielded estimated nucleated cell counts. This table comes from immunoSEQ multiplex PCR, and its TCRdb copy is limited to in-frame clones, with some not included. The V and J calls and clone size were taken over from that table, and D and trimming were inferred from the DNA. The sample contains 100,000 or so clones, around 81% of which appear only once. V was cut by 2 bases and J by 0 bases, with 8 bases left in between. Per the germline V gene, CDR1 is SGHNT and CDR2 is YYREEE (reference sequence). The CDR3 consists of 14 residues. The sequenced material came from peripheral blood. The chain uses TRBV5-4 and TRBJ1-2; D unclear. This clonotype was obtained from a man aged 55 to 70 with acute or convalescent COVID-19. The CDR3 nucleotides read TGTGCCAGCAGCTTAATTGGCCCTAACTATGGCTACACCTTC. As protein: CASSLIGPNYGYTF.